These 25 T cell receptor beta chains came from one sample sequenced in a study of shared clonotypes between healthy human individuals (dated by TCRdb to 2020 to 2022). Libraries came from the immunoSEQ multiplex PCR assay. This is the immuneACCESS table as TCRdb keeps it, with only in-frame sequences that have V and J called. A part of the clones is gone; compared with another copy, unresolved V genes explain less than half, and the rest is unexplained. This sample holds about 520,000 clones; over 75% were observed only once. About an eighth of the sample lies in the top ten. Sequencing used PBMCs. These receptors were taken from a woman in her forties in good health. Some clones in this sample may be carry-over from other donors' samples.

The V gene is TRBV4-2, the J gene TRBJ1-2; D is perhaps TRBD1 (6 bases). Trimming left V 0 bases short and J 0 bases short, with 17 bases between. CDR1 is LGHNA, CDR2 YNFKEQ, per germline. This CDR3 has 18 residues. In DNA, the CDR3 is TGTGCCAGCAGCCAAGATCCCGGGGGCACACAGTCTAACTATGGCTACACCTTC. It codes for CASSQDPGGTQSNYGYTF.

On this clone: This CDR3 is also generated by other DNA sequences in the sample. The chain joins TRBV7-9 to TRBJ2-3, with TRBD2 as a possible D gene (5 bases). Per the germline V gene, CDR1 is SEHNR and CDR2 is FQNEAQ (reference sequence). Trimming left V 3 bases short and J 1 base short, with 11 bases between. This CDR3 is built from 15 residues. In DNA, the CDR3 is TGTGCCAGCAGCTTCGGGCTAGCTGGCACAGATACGCAGTATTTT. It specifies CASSFGLAGTDTQYF.

The rearrangement uses TRBV10-3 and TRBJ2-2; TRBD1 might be the D (5 bases). Between the trimmed V and J ends, which lost 0 bases and 5 bases, there was a span of 10 bases. This CDR3 spans 15 amino acids. Germline CDR1 and CDR2: ENHRY and SYGVKD. The CDR3 nucleotides read TGTGCCATCAGTGAGTCGCAGGGCCGAACCGGGGAGCTGTTTTTT. Translated: CAISESQGRTGELFF.

The chain employs TRBV6-5 and TRBJ2-7, with a tentative D call TRBD1 (5 bases). This CDR3 is built from 11 residues. The ends were cut back, 8 bases at V and 3 bases at J, with 8 bases in the middle. CDR1 MNHEY and CDR2 SVGAGI come from the germline V gene. CDR3 region: CASRQHYEQYF. CDR3 bases: TGTGCCAGCCGACAGCACTACGAGCAGTACTTC.

In its sample, this clone was seen many times. The chain combines TRBV5-1 with TRBJ2-5; 13 bases line up with TRBD2. The germline gives CDR1 SGHRS, CDR2 YFSETQ. CDR3 size: 17 residues. V lost 4 bases, J lost 5 bases, and 11 bases stayed unmatched. CDR3 DNA: TGCGCCAGCAGCCCGCGACCGGGACTAGCGGGAACGGAGACCCAGTACTTC. Protein: CASSPRPGLAGTETQYF.

Concerning this clone: A far larger clone is one nucleotide away, so this likely arose from a read error. This chain links TRBV6-1 with TRBJ2-2; D assignment may be TRBD1 or TRBD2 (6 bases each). The CDR3 length is 15 residues. The germline gives CDR1 MNHNS, CDR2 SASEGT. DNA of the CDR3: TGTGCCAGCACCCCGGGGGACACTCACACCGGGGAGCTGTCTTTT. Translating it yields CASTPGDTHTGELSF.

The chain links TRBV5-1 to TRBJ2-1; D possibly uses TRBD1 or TRBD2 (7 bases each). The CDR3 loop spans 15 amino acids. Germline-derived CDR1 and CDR2 are SGHRS and YFSETQ. V was pared by 1 base and J by 10 bases, with 18 bases between. DNA for the CDR3: TGCGCCAGCAGCTTGATCCCTGACAGGGAGGGAGAGCAGTTCTTC. Translation: CASSLIPDREGEQFF.

The genes are TRBV28 and TRBJ2-7; TRBD1 matches at 11 bases. The germline V gene encodes CDR1 MDHEN and CDR2 SYDVKM. This CDR3 has 18 amino acids. The trim removed 7 bases at V and 3 bases at J, leaving 17 bases unmatched. CDR3 bases: TGTGCCAGCATAAGATTTGTGGGGACAGGGGGTGTCGTCTACGAGCAGTACTTC. The encoded protein is CASIRFVGTGGVVYEQYF.

The chain combines TRBV14 with TRBJ2-5; D unclear. Germline loops: CDR1 SGHDN, CDR2 FVKESK. The CDR3 contains 14 residues. Trimming shortened V by 0 bases and J by 7 bases, and 12 bases separated the two germline ends. CDR3 coding DNA: TGTGCCAGCAGCCAAGATCGGGCCAACTTGACCCAGTACTTC. As protein: CASSQDRANLTQYF.

This clone is a singleton in its sample. With a far larger clone one base away, a read error is the likely cause. The CDR3 end shows no conserved phenylalanine or tryptophan, and so a read error is likely. J is TRBJ1-2 and V is TRBV29-1; D call uncertain. The V end lost 8 bases, the J end lost 6 bases, and 10 bases lay between the germline ends. Germline V gene lookup returns CDR1 SQVTM and CDR2 ANQGSEA. The CDR3 extends over 10 amino acids. The CDR3 sequence: CSLSRDGYTL. The CDR3 DNA follows: TGCAGCTTGTCGAGGGATGGCTACACCCTC.

With regard to this clone: This sequence may be a read error, since a much larger clone differs from it by one base. This CDR3 is also generated by other DNA sequences in the sample. The chain recombines TRBV19 with TRBJ2-2; the match to TRBD1 covers 10 bases. The germline V gene has CDR1 LNHDA and CDR2 SQIVND (reference sequence). After removal of 7 bases from V and 5 bases from J, the junction contained 13 bases not matched to a gene. This CDR3 contains 17 residues. Written as DNA, the CDR3 is TGTGCCAGTATCCGGGACAGGGGTCGCAGGAAGACCGGGGAGCTGTTTTTT. Its translation: CASIRDRGRRKTGELFF. Based on the CDR3 plus reference TRBV19 and TRBJ2-2, the full variable domain is DGGITQSPKYLFRKEGQNVTLSCEQNLNHDAMYWYRQDPGQGLRLIYYSQIVNDFQKGDIAEGYSVSREKKESFPLTVTSAQKNPTAFYLCASIRDRGRRKTGELFFGEGSRLTVL.

The V and J genes are TRBV4-2 and TRBJ2-1; weak D call: TRBD2 (5 bases). Germline V gene lookup returns CDR1 LGHNA and CDR2 YNFKEQ. The CDR3 is made up of 14 amino acids. V lost 0 bases, J lost 9 bases, and 12 bases lay in between. The CDR3 here is CASSQELGGGEQFF. The CDR3 DNA reads TGTGCCAGCAGCCAAGAGCTAGGAGGCGGTGAGCAGTTCTTC.

This clone was seen a single time. The V call is TRBV19, the J call TRBJ1-4, with 8 bases matching TRBD1. V shed 7 bases, J shed 0 bases, and the junction held 4 bases outside the gene matches. Germline V gene sequence: CDR1 LNHDA, CDR2 SQIVND (reference sequence). The length of the CDR3 is 15 residues. The CDR3 is CASMEDRATNEKLFF. In DNA, the CDR3 is TGTGCCAGTATGGAGGACAGGGCAACTAATGAAAAACTGTTTTTT.

This chain joins TRBV11-3 and TRBJ2-1, with 7 bases identical to TRBD2. CDR1 is SGHNT, CDR2 YENEEA, per germline. This CDR3 has 13 residues. After removal of 1 base from V and 7 bases from J, the junction contained 1 base not matched to a gene. The CDR3 is CASSLGRENEQFF. The CDR3 DNA is TGTGCCAGCAGCTTAGGGCGGGAGAATGAGCAGTTCTTC.

V is TRBV7-8 and J is TRBJ2-3; 11 bases are shared with TRBD2. Losses at the gene ends were 5 bases for V and 4 bases for J; bases not matched to a gene: 5. The germline CDR1 and CDR2 sequences are SGHVS and FQNEAQ. The CDR3 has 15 amino acids. CDR3 protein: CASSVSGRAPDTQYF. The CDR3 DNA reads as TGTGCCAGCAGCGTTAGCGGGAGGGCCCCAGATACGCAGTATTTT.

In the case of this clone: A far larger clone is a single base away, which makes a read error likely. J is TRBJ1-1 and V is TRBV4-1, with D possibly TRBD1 on 6 matching bases. Germline V gives CDR1 MGHRA, CDR2 YSYEKL. The CDR3 runs 16 residues. The CDR3 sequence: CASSKDRGQMNTEAFF. The CDR3 bases are TGCGCCAGCAGCAAAGATCGGGGACAAATGAACACTGAAGCTTTCTTT.

This chain joins TRBV6-4 and TRBJ1-1; D gene uncertain. The germline V gene has CDR1 MRHNA and CDR2 SNTAGT. The CDR3 consists of 13 residues. Trimming pared 8 bases from V and 3 bases from J, leaving 13 bases between. The CDR3 reads CASAKDTDTEAFF. The CDR3 DNA follows: TGTGCCAGCGCCAAAGATACGGACACTGAAGCTTTCTTT.

In the case of this clone: One base separates it from a far larger clone, so it is likely a read error. V gene TRBV11-2 combines with J gene TRBJ2-7, with unresolved D. Deletions cut 5 bases from V and 4 bases from J, with 12 bases between. This CDR3 has 13 amino acids. Germline loops: CDR1 SGHAT, CDR2 FQNNGV. CDR3 coding DNA: TGTGCCAGCAGCCCCCGAACCGGGTACGAGCAGTACTTC. Its protein is CASSPRTGYEQYF.

Note on this clone: This probably arose from a read error, given a far larger clone one base away. The chain employs TRBV18 and TRBJ2-5, with 10 bases aligning to TRBD2. The CDR3 has 16 residues. Germline loops: CDR1 KGHSH, CDR2 LQKENI. Here the CDR3 reads CASSSQVGTSEEAQYF. The CDR3 bases are TGTGCCAGCTCAAGCCAGGTGGGGACTAGCGAAGAGGCCCAGTACTTC. Based on the CDR3 plus reference TRBV18 and TRBJ2-5, the full variable domain is NAGVMQNPRHLVRRRGQEARLRCSPMKGHSHVYWYRQLPEEGLKFMVYLQKENIIDESGMPKERFSAEFPKEGPSILRIQQVVRGDSAAYFCASSSQVGTSEEAQYFGPGTRLLVL.

With regard to this clone: A much bigger clone sits one base away, suggesting this may be a read error. The sample holds other DNA sequences that translate to the same CDR3. The genes are TRBV5-1 and TRBJ2-3; 7 nucleotides agree with TRBD1. Germline CDR1 SGHRS, CDR2 YFSETQ. There are 14 residues in the CDR3. CDR3 nucleotide sequence: TGTGCCAGCAGCTCGGGACAGCCGATCGATACGCAGTATTTT. Translating it yields CASSSGQPIDTQYF.

V and J are TRBV6-1 and TRBJ1-3; no definite D call. This CDR3 spans 13 amino acids. Germline loops: CDR1 MNHNS, CDR2 SASEGT. The ends were cut back, 7 bases at V and 0 bases at J, with 7 bases in the middle. This CDR3 reads CASNWDSGNTIYF. For the CDR3, the DNA is TGTGCCAGCAATTGGGACTCTGGAAACACCATATATTTT.

With regard to this clone: This sequence is one base from a far larger clone and is likely a read error. No conserved phenylalanine or tryptophan ends this CDR3, so it is likely a read error. The chain joins TRBV11-2 to TRBJ1-2, with D possibly TRBD1 on 6 matching bases. Germline CDR1 reads SGHAT; CDR2 reads FQNNGV. V was cut by 5 bases and J by 4 bases, with 11 bases left in between. This CDR3 has 13 amino acids. The CDR3 reads CASSQGTTYGYTS. CDR3 nucleotide sequence: TGTGCCAGCAGCCAGGGGACAACCTATGGCTACACCTCC.

V and J are TRBV28 and TRBJ1-5, with 7 nucleotides matching TRBD1. V was pared by 5 bases and J by 2 bases, with 9 bases of the junction left unmatched. Germline V gives CDR1 MDHEN, CDR2 SYDVKM. CDR3 length: 16 residues. CDR3 sequence: CASSHRAGGGNQPQHF. The CDR3 DNA sequence: TGTGCCAGCAGTCACCGGGCAGGGGGAGGCAATCAGCCCCAGCATTTT.

The chain links TRBV2 to TRBJ2-1, with D unresolved. This CDR3 is 12 amino acids long. CDR1 and CDR2 (germline): SNHLY, FYNNEI. The V gene lost 10 bases and the J gene lost 4 bases, with 11 bases spanning the gap. The DNA for the CDR3 is TGTGCCACCTCCCAGGAGTACAATGAGCAGTTCTTC. Translating gives CATSQEYNEQFF.

This chain joins TRBV27 and TRBJ1-1, with 10 positions matching TRBD1. The CDR3 extends over 14 amino acids. CDR1 is MNHEY and CDR2 is SMNVEV in the germline V gene (reference sequence). V shed 2 bases, J shed 6 bases, and the junction held 3 bases outside the gene matches. The CDR3 spells CASSLTGQGAEAFF. As DNA, the CDR3 is TGTGCCAGCAGTTTAACCGGACAGGGGGCTGAAGCTTTCTTT.